This T cell receptor beta chain appears in the sequencing data of a study of identical twins. Findings of the study overall: Twin pairs had excess sharing that was weaker in beta out-of-frame sequences. Monozygotic twins shared more out-of-frame TCR alpha than recombination models predicted.

CDR3 length: 13 residues. The V end lost 3 bases, the J end lost 2 bases, and 8 bases lay between the germline ends. In germline, CDR1 is LGHDT, CDR2 YNNKEL (reference sequence). This clonotype has at least ten counts. Its antigen is not known. Healthy Caucasians made up all donors. TCRdb reanalysed the 5' RACE reads using MiXCR and keeps one entry per CDR3 protein. The table lists under 450,000 distinct CDR3 sequences, less than 20% of them singletons. What was sequenced was naive T cells sorted from blood. The V gene is TRBV3-1, the J gene TRBJ2-7; no definite D call. The source is a man aged 50 to 59 in good health. The CDR3 loop reads CASSQTAAYEQYF. CDR3 DNA: TGTGCCAGCAGCCAGACGGCTGCCTACGAGCAGTACTTC.